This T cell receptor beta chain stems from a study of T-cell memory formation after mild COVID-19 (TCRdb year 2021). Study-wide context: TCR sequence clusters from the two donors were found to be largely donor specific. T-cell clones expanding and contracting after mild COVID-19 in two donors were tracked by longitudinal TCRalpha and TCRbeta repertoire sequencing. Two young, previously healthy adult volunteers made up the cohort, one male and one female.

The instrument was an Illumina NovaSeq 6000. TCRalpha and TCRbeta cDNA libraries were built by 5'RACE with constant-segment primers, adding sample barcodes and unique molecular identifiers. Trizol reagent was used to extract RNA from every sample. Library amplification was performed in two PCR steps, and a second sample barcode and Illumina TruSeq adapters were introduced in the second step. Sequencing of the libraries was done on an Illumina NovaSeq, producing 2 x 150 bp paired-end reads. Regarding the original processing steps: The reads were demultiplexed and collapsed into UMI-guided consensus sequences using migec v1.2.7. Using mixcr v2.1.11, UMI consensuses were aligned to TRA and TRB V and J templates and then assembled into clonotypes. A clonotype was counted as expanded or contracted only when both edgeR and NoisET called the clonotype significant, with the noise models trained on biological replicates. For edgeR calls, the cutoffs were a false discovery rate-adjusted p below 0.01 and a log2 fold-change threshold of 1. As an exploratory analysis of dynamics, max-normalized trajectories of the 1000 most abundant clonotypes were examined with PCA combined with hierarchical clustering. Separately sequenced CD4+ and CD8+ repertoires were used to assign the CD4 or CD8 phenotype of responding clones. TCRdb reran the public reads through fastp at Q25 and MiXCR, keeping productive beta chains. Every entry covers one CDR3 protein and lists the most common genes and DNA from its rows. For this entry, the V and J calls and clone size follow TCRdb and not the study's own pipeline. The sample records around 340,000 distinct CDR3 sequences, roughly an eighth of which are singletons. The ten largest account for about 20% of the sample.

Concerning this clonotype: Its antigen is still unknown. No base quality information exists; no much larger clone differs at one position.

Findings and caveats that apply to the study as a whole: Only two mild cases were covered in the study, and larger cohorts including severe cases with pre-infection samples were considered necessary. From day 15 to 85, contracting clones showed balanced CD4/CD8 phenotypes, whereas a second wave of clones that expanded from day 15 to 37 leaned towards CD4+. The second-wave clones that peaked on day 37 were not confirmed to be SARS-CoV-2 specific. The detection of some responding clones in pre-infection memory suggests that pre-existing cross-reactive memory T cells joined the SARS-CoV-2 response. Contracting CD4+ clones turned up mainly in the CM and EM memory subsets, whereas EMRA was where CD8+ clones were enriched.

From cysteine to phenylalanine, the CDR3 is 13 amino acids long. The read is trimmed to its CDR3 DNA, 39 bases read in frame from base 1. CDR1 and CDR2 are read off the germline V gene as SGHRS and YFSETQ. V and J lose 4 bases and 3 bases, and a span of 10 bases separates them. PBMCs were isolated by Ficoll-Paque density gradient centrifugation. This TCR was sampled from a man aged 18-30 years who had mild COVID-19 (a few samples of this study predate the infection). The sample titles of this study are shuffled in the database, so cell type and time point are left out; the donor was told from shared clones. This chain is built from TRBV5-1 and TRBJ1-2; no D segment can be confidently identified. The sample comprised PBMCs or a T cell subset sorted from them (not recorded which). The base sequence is TGCGCCAGCAGCCAAGGACCGGACTATGGCTACACCTTC. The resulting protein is CASSQGPDYGYTF. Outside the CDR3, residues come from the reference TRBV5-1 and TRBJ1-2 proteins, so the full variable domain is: KAGVTQTPRYLIKTRGQQVTLSCSPISGHRSVSWYQQTPGQGLQFLFEYFSETQRNKGNFPGRFSGRQFSNSRSEMNVSTLELGDSALYLCASSQGPDYGYTFGSGTRLTVV.